Below, 18 T cell receptor beta chains from the same sample are listed, as sequenced in a study of blood T cell repertoires in COVID-19. The table came from immunoSEQ multiplex PCR; TCRdb's copy has only in-frame clones and leaves some out. The table has about 180,000 clones, 88% seen once. Sequencing was carried out using PBMCs or T cells enriched from blood (not recorded which). These receptors all come from a woman aged 18-30 years who had recovered from COVID-19.

The genes are TRBV28 and TRBJ1-4, with 9 nucleotides matching TRBD1. This CDR3 spans 15 amino acids. CDR1 and CDR2 (germline): MDHEN, SYDVKM. After removal of 6 bases from V and 7 bases from J, the junction contained 9 bases not matched to a gene. CDR3 nucleotide sequence: TGTGCCAGCAGAACGCCGGGACAGGGCGGTGAAAAACTGTTTTTT. Translating gives CASRTPGQGGEKLFF.

This clone was seen repeatedly, ten times or more. V gene TRBV27 combines with J gene TRBJ2-1; tentative D call: TRBD1 (6 bases). The CDR3 contains 15 residues. Germline CDR1 MNHEY, CDR2 SMNVEV (reference sequence). The V and J ends lost 5 bases and 4 bases respectively, with 15 bases between them. As DNA, the CDR3 is TGTGCCAGCAGTCCCCAGGGGTCCGGTTACAATGAGCAGTTCTTC. It yields the protein CASSPQGSGYNEQFF.

V is TRBV7-2 and J is TRBJ1-2, with a possible D match to TRBD1 (5 bases). CDR3 length: 15 residues. V lost 1 base and J 5 bases, leaving 14 bases between the germline ends. The V gene's germline CDR1 is SGHTA and CDR2 FQGNSA. CDR3 in DNA: TGTGCCAGCAGCTTAGAATTAGGGGCAGGGTATGGCTACACCTTC. Protein product: CASSLELGAGYGYTF.

V is TRBV29-1 and J is TRBJ2-1, with a weak D call TRBD2 (6 bases). The CDR3 runs to 13 residues. Germline V lookup: CDR1 SQVTM, CDR2 ANQGSEA. V lost 1 base and J 8 bases, leaving 12 bases between the germline ends. The chain's CDR3 is CSVEGWREYEQFF. The DNA of the CDR3 is TGCAGCGTTGAAGGTTGGAGGGAATATGAGCAGTTCTTC.

This clone was seen a handful of times. The genes are TRBV10-3 and TRBJ1-1; a possible D gene is TRBD1 (6 bases). Germline loops: CDR1 ENHRY, CDR2 SYGVKD. Trimming shortened V by 2 bases and J by 12 bases, and 13 bases separated the two germline ends. The CDR3 length is 12 residues. The CDR3 sequence: CAISERGGEPFF. CDR3 DNA sequence: TGTGCCATCAGTGAGCGGGGGGGCGAACCTTTCTTT.

The rearrangement links TRBV20-1 to TRBJ2-3, with 7 positions matching TRBD2. J was trimmed by 1 base and V by 3 bases; bases with no gene match: 1. The CDR3 sequence is 13 residues long. Germline values: CDR1 DFQATT, CDR2 SNEGSKA (reference sequence). The CDR3: CSASAGGTDTQYF. In DNA form, the CDR3 reads TGCAGTGCTAGTGCGGGAGGCACAGATACGCAGTATTTT.

As DNA, the CDR3 is TGTGCCAGCAGCGTAGGAGGGGGGGCGCGGGACCGGGAGCTGTTTTTT. Protein: CASSVGGGARDRELFF. The chain is built from TRBV9 and TRBJ2-2; weak D call: TRBD2 (7 bases). The germline V gene encodes CDR1 SGDLS and CDR2 YYNGEE. V was pared by 0 bases and J by 9 bases, with 18 bases between. The CDR3 totals 16 residues.

The chain joins TRBV11-2 to TRBJ2-2; 9 nucleotides agree with TRBD1. From germline, CDR1 is SGHAT and CDR2 FQNNGV. The J segment lost 6 bases and the V segment lost 5 bases, leaving 7 bases of the junction unmatched. The CDR3 runs to 15 residues. The CDR3 coding sequence is TGTGCCAGCAGCCAAACAGGGGGCGCCCCCGGGGAGCTGTTTTTT. Encoded protein: CASSQTGGAPGELFF.

The genes are TRBV6-1 and TRBJ1-3; possible D gene TRBD1, 6 bases. The CDR3 runs to 15 residues. V lost 2 bases and J lost 0, with 8 bases in between. Germline V gene data show CDR1 as MNHNS and CDR2 as SASEGT. The chain's CDR3 is CASSELGASGNTIYF. The CDR3 nucleotides are TGTGCCAGCAGTGAATTGGGGGCCTCTGGAAACACCATATATTTT.

The chain employs TRBV7-2 and TRBJ2-7, with 8 bases fitting TRBD1. V trimming: 2 bases; J trimming: 7 bases; junction bases outside the gene matches: 7. The germline CDR1 and CDR2 sequences are SGHTA and FQGNSA. The CDR3 totals 14 residues. As DNA, the CDR3 is TGTGCCAGCAGCTTACCCCCCAGGGGGCGAGAGCAGTACTTC. It translates to CASSLPPRGREQYF.

CDR3 coding DNA: TGCGCCAGCAGCCAAGATCGCAAAGGGGAAAGGACAGATACGCAGTATTTT. Protein sequence: CASSQDRKGERTDTQYF. V gene TRBV4-3 combines with J gene TRBJ2-3; D is possibly TRBD1 (5 bases). The CDR3 totals 17 residues. Trimming pared 0 bases from V and 3 bases from J, leaving 16 bases between. In germline, CDR1 is LGHNA, CDR2 YSLEER.

The rearrangement uses TRBV24-1 and TRBJ1-2; a weak D match, TRBD1 (6 bases). The CDR3 sequence is 15 residues long. Germline CDR1 is KGHDR and CDR2 is SFDVKD. Trimming left V 2 bases short and J 6 bases short, with 15 bases between. CDR3: CATSDWEIQGNGYTF. CDR3 in DNA: TGTGCCACCAGTGATTGGGAAATACAGGGCAATGGCTACACCTTC.

The chain joins TRBV5-6 to TRBJ2-3; 8 bases fit TRBD2. CDR3 size: 16 residues. With V trimmed by 3 bases and J by 5 bases, 11 bases remained unmatched. Germline V lookup: CDR1 SGHDT, CDR2 YYEEEE. The CDR3 DNA reads as TGTGCCAGCAGCTCGGGGGGGCCACGGGGTCTAGATACGCAGTATTTT. This codes for CASSSGGPRGLDTQYF.

This chain joins TRBV29-1 and TRBJ1-2; D gene uncertain. The CDR3 covers 12 residues. CDR1 and CDR2 (germline): SQVTM, ANQGSEA. The ends were cut back, 7 bases at V and 6 bases at J, with 15 bases in the middle. The DNA for the CDR3 is TGCAGCGACCGTGGGCCGGAAGATGGCTACACCTTC. Protein sequence: CSDRGPEDGYTF.

The rearrangement uses TRBV19 and TRBJ1-2; D unresolved. Trimming shortened V by 9 bases and J by 9 bases, and 23 bases separated the two germline ends. Germline loops: CDR1 LNHDA, CDR2 SQIVND (reference sequence). CDR3 length: 14 amino acids. CDR3 sequence (DNA): TGTGCCAGCCAAAACCCGACTAGCTCCTTGCGCTACACCTTC. Protein sequence: CASQNPTSSLRYTF.

The chain links TRBV5-6 to TRBJ2-7; no firm D call. Germline V lookup: CDR1 SGHDT, CDR2 YYEEEE. V gave up 3 bases and J gave up 11 bases, with 21 bases separating them. The CDR3 is made up of 14 amino acids. Written as DNA, the CDR3 is TGTGCCAGCAGCTCTTTGGTAAGAGCCACCTCGGAGTACTTC. Protein product: CASSSLVRATSEYF.

The rearrangement links TRBV5-1 to TRBJ2-1, with no clear D. There are 12 residues in the CDR3. The germline gives CDR1 SGHRS, CDR2 YFSETQ. Trimming shortened V by 4 bases and J by 8 bases, and 10 bases separated the two germline ends. CDR3 DNA: TGCGCCAGCAGCGGCGGTGCGTATGAGCAGTTCTTC. Protein sequence: CASSGGAYEQFF.

V usage is TRBV28 and J usage is TRBJ2-1; maybe TRBD1 (5 bases). Germline V gene data show CDR1 as MDHEN and CDR2 as SYDVKM. The CDR3 covers 15 residues. Trimming took 6 bases from V and 2 from J, leaving 14 bases between them. The CDR3 is CASRDWAGPYNEQFF. DNA of the CDR3: TGTGCCAGCAGGGATTGGGCAGGGCCCTACAATGAGCAGTTCTTC.